This TCR beta chain was recovered during a study of cytomegalovirus exposure and HLA in healthy donors. Study-wide results and caveats: The authors later found most CMV-associated TCR beta chains appeared HLA-restricted. Most TCR sequences were rare, but some public TCRs occurred in many donors. Earlier results showed most TCR beta V segments being productive about 90% or about 30% of the time.

A remark on this clone: Its cognate antigen is unknown.

Healthy bone marrow donors formed the donor group. The CDR3 covers 14 residues. The V gene lost 4 bases and the J gene lost 0 bases, with 10 bases spanning the gap. The V gene's germline CDR1 is SEHNR and CDR2 FQNEAQ (reference sequence). Researchers ran the PCR with 60 Vbeta and 13 Jbeta primers. The repertoire was sequenced with immunoSEQ multiplex PCR; TCRdb's copy has only in-frame clones and lacks some. This sample carries 100,000 or so clones, around 74% of them seen once, and the ten largest clones take around 1.3%. The specimen was PBMCs. This TCR was sampled from a man between 40 and 49 years old in good health and CMV-seronegative. V is TRBV7-9 and J is TRBJ2-7; D might be TRBD1 (6 bases). CDR3 DNA sequence: TGTGCCAGCAGCTCTCAGGGGACCTCCTACGAGCAGTACTTC. Amino acids: CASSSQGTSYEQYF.